Reported below is one T cell receptor (beta chain). Its antigen is not known. Combining a sample-barcoded 5' primer with a J-beta primer mix, a second PCR ran for about 7 to 11 cycles. A template-switch adaptor that had 12 random nucleotides put a tag on each cDNA molecule. TCRdb reprocessed the 5' RACE reads with MiXCR, giving one entry per CDR3 protein. The sample lists hundreds of thousands of distinct CDR3 sequences, about 45% occurring once. This specimen belongs to a study of blood T cells in healthy people across ages. Study-wide results and caveats: PBMCs that were unsorted prevented a conclusive naive versus antigen-experienced comparison. Both naive CD4+ cell counts and diversity were greater in long-lived donors than in aged donors.

Staff drew roughly 10 milliliters of peripheral blood from each donor. The sequence was collected from a man of 80 years or more in good health. Specimen: blood.

Here the CDR3 reads CASSYSRQLSGNTIYF. The CDR3 DNA reads TGTGCCAGCAGTTACTCGAGACAGCTCTCTGGAAACACCATATATTTT. The genes are TRBV6-6 and TRBJ1-3; D may be TRBD1 (5 bases). Germline values: CDR1 MNHNY, CDR2 SVGAGI (reference sequence). The CDR3 runs to 16 residues. The germline V and J ends were trimmed by 0 bases and 0 bases, with 9 bases remaining between them.